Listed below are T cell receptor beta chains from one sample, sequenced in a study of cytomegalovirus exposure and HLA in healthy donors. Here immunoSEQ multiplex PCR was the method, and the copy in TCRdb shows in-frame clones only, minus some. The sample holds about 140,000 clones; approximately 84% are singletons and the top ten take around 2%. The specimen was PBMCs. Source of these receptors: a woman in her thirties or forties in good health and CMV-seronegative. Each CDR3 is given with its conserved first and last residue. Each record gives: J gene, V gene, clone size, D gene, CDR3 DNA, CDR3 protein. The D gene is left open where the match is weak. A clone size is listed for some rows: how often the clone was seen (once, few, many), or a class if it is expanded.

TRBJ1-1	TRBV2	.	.	TGTGCCAGCAGCCGCGCGAGTTCGGGCACTGAAGCTTTCTTT	CASSRASSGTEAFF
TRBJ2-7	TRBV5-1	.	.	TGCGCCAGCAGCTTTGCCCTGGACAGCTCCTACGAGCAGTACTTC	CASSFALDSSYEQYF
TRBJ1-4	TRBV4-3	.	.	TGCGCCAGCAGCCAAGGCCCGGACGGGGTGGAAAAACTGTTTTTT	CASSQGPDGVEKLFF
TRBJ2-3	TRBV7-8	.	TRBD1	TGTGCCAGCAGCTCCCTCGGGACAGCTTACATGCGGACAGATACGCAGTATTTT	CASSSLGTAYMRTDTQYF
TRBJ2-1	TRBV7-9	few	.	TGTGCCAGCAGCCCCCGAACTAGCAGGACCCTCTACAATGAGCAGTTCTTC	CASSPRTSRTLYNEQFF
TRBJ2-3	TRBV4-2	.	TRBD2	TGTGCCAGCAGCCGGGGACTAGCATCCGATACGCAGTATTTT	CASSRGLASDTQYF
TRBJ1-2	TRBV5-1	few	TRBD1	TGCGCCAGCAGCTTGGTTCAGGGGGCCGCTCTTAACTATGGCTACACCTTC	CASSLVQGAALNYGYTF
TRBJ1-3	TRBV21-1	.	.	TGTGCCAGCAGGTTACCCGAGGCCGCGATCAGTGATGGAAACACCATATATTTT	CASRLPEAAISDGNTIYF
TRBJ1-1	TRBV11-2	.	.	TGTGCCAGCAGCCCCACGACGAACAGGGACGGCACTGAAGCTTTCTTT	CASSPTTNRDGTEAFF
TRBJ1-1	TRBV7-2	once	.	TGTGCCAGCAGCTCACGGATGGGCATAGCGACGGTTAACACTGAAGCTTTCTTT	CASSSRMGIATVNTEAFF
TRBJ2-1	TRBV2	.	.	TGTGCCAGCAGTGAAGGACTCGACAATGAGCAGTTCTTC	CASSEGLDNEQFF
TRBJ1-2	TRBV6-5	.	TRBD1	TGTGCCAGCACAGACCCGGGACAGGGGGACTATGGCTACACCTTC	CASTDPGQGDYGYTF
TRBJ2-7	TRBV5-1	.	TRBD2	TGCGCCAGCAGCCTCCGGCGGGGGGGGGACGAGCAGTACTTC	CASSLRRGGDEQYF
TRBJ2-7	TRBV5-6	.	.	TGTGCCAGCAGCTTGCCAGGGGTCGACTCCTACGAGCAGTACTTC	CASSLPGVDSYEQYF
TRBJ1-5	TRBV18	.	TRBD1	TGTGCCAGCTCACCCAACAGGGGGAGCAATCAGCCCCAGCATTTT	CASSPNRGSNQPQHF
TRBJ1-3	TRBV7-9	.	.	TGTGCCACCCGCGATTGGAGGTCGAACTCAGGAAACACCATATATTTT	CATRDWRSNSGNTIYF
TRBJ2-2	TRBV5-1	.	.	TGCGCCAGCAGCTTGGCCGCGGAGAACACCGGGGAGCTGTTTTTT	CASSLAAENTGELFF
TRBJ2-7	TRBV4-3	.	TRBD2	TGCGCCAGCAGCCAACGGACTAGCGGTCGGGAGCAGTACTTC	CASSQRTSGREQYF
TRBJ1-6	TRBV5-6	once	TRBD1	TGTGCCAGCAGCTTGTTTCGGACAGGAAATTCACCCCTCCACTTT	CASSLFRTGNSPLHF
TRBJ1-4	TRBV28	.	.	TGTGCCAGCAGTTCCGTAGAAAAACTGTTTTTT	CASSSVEKLFF
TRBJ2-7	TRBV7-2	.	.	TGTGCCAGCAGCTTAGTCGGCGGGACGAGGGCCGAGCAGTACTTC	CASSLVGGTRAEQYF
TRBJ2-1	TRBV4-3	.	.	TGCGCCAGCAGTCTCTCGCCTATGAACGGAGGGAGCTCCTACAATGAGCAGTTCTTC	CASSLSPMNGGSSYNEQFF
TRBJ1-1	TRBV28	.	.	TGTGCCAGCAGTCCCCAGTGGACTGAAGCTTTCTTT	CASSPQWTEAFF